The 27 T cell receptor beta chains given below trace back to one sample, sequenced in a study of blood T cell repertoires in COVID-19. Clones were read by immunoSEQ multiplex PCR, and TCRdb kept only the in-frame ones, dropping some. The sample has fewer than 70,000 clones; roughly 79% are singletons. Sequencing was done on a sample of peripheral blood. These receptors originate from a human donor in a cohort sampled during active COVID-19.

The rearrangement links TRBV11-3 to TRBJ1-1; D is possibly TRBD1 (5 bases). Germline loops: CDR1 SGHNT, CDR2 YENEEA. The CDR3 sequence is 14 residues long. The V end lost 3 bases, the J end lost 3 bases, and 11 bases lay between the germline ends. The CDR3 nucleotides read TGTGCCAGCAGCTTGGCGGGGCGGGACACTGAAGCTTTCTTT. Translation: CASSLAGRDTEAFF.

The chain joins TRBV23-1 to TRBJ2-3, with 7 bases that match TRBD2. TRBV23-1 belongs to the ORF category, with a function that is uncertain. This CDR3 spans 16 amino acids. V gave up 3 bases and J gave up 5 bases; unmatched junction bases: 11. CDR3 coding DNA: TGCGCCAGCAGTCACAGGGCGGGGCCGGGGGGAGATACGCAGTATTTT. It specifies CASSHRAGPGGDTQYF.

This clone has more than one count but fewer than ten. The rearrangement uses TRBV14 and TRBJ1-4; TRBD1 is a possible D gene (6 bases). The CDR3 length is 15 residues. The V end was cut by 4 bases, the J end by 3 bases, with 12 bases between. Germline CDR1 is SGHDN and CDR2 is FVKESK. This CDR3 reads CASSRNRAANEKLFF. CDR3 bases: TGTGCCAGCAGCCGGAACAGGGCGGCTAATGAAAAACTGTTTTTT.

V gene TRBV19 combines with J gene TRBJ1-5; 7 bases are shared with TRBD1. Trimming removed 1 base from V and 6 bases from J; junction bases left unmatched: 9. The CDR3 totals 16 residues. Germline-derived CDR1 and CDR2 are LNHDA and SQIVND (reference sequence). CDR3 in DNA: TGTGCCAGTAGTATAGCTTTCAGACAGGGAGGTCAGCCCCAGCATTTT. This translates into CASSIAFRQGGQPQHF.

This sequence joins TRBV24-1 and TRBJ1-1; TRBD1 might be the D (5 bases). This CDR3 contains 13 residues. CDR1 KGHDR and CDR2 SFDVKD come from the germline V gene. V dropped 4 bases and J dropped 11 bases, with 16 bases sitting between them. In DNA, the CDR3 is TGTGCCACCAGTGACGATGACAGTTCTGCGGCTTTCTTT. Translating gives CATSDDDSSAAFF.

The CDR3 DNA follows: TGTGCCAGCAGCCCTAGGGACGGACTAGCGGGGGGTGTTACGCAGTATTTT. Amino acid sequence: CASSPRDGLAGGVTQYF. V usage is TRBV5-4 and J usage is TRBJ2-3; 14 bases fit TRBD2. After removal of 4 bases from V and 8 bases from J, the junction contained 12 bases not matched to a gene. Germline CDR1 and CDR2: SGHNT and YYREEE (reference sequence). The CDR3 contains 17 residues.

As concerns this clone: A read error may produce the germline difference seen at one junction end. CDR3 sequence reads: CARNIEDSTEVNF. Here the CDR3 DNA reads TGTGCCAGAAACATAGAGGACTCTACGGAAGTAAACTTC. This sequence joins TRBV2 and TRBJ2-7; D is possibly TRBD2 (5 bases). The germline gives CDR1 SNHLY, CDR2 FYNNEI. The CDR3 covers 13 residues.

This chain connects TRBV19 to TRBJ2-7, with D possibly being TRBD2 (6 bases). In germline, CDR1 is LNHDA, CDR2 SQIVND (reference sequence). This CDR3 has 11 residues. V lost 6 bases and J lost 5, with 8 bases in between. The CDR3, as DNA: TGTGCCAGTAGCGGGAGCCACGAGCAGTACTTC. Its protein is CASSGSHEQYF. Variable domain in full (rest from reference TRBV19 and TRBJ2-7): DGGITQSPKYLFRKEGQNVTLSCEQNLNHDAMYWYRQDPGQGLRLIYYSQIVNDFQKGDIAEGYSVSREKKESFPLTVTSAQKNPTAFYLCASSGSHEQYFGPGTRLTVT.

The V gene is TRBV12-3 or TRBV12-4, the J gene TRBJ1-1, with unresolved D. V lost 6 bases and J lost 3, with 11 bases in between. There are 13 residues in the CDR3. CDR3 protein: CASSPPKYTEAFF. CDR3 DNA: TGTGCCAGCAGCCCCCCCAAATACACTGAAGCTTTCTTT.

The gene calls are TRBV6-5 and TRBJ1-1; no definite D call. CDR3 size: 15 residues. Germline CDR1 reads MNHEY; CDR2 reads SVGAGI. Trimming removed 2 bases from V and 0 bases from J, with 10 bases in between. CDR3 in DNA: TGTGCCAGCAGTTACCAGCGATATATGAACACTGAAGCTTTCTTT. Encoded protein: CASSYQRYMNTEAFF.

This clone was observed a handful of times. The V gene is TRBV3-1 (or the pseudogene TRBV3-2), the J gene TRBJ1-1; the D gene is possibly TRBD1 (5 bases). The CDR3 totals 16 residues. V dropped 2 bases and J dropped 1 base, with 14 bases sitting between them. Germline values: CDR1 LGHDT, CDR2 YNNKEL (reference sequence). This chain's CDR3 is CASSQTRGGRNTEAFF. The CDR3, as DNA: TGTGCCAGCAGCCAAACTAGGGGAGGAAGGAACACTGAAGCTTTCTTT.

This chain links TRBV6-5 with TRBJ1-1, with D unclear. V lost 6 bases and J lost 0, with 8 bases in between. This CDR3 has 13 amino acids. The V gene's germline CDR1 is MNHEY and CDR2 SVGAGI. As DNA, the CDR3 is TGTGCCAGCAGACCCTATGTGAACACTGAAGCTTTCTTT. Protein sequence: CASRPYVNTEAFF.

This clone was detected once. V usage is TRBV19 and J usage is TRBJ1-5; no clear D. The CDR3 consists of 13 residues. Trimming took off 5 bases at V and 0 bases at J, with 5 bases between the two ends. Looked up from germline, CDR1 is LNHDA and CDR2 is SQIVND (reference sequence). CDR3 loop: CASSFNSNQPQHF. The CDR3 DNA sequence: TGTGCCAGTAGTTTCAATAGCAATCAGCCCCAGCATTTT.

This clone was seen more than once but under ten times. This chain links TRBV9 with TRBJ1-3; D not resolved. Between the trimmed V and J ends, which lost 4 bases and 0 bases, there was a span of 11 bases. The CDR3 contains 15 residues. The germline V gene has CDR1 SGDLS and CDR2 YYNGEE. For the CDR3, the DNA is TGTGCCAGCAGCCCTGACACAAGCTCTGGAAACACCATATATTTT. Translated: CASSPDTSSGNTIYF.

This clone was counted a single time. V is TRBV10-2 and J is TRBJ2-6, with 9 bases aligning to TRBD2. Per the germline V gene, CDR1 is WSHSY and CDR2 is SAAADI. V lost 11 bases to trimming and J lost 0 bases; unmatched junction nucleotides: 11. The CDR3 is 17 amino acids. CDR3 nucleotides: TGCGCCCGCGGGCGGGGGGGGACGGACTCTGGGGCCAACGTCCTGACTTTC. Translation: CARGRGGTDSGANVLTF.

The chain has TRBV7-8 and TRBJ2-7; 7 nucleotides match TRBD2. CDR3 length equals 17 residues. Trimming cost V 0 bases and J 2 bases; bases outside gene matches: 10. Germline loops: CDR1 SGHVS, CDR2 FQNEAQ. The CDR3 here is CASSLASVGLVPYEQYF. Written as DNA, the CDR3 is TGTGCCAGCAGCTTAGCCAGCGTCGGACTAGTCCCCTACGAGCAGTACTTC.

The CDR3 sequence is CASSEKGIYNEQFF. The CDR3 nucleotides read TGTGCCAGCAGTGAAAAGGGGATATACAATGAGCAGTTCTTC. V is TRBV2 and J is TRBJ2-1, with a possible D match to TRBD1 (5 bases). V was cut by 2 bases and J by 4 bases, with 9 bases left in between. Germline assignment: CDR1 SNHLY and CDR2 FYNNEI. The CDR3 spans 14 residues.

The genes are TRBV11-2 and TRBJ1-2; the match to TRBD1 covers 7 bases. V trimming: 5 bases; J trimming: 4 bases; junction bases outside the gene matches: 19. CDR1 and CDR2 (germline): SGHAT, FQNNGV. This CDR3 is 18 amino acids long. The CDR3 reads CASSPSRGTEPNPYGYTF. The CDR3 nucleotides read TGTGCCAGCAGCCCCTCCCGCGGGACAGAGCCAAATCCCTATGGCTACACCTTC.

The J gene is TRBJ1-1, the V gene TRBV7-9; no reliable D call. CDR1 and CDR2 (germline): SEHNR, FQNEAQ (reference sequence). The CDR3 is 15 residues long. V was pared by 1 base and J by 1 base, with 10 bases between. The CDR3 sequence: CASSLDPTENTEAFF. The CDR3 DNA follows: TGTGCCAGCAGCTTAGACCCAACAGAGAACACTGAAGCTTTCTTT.

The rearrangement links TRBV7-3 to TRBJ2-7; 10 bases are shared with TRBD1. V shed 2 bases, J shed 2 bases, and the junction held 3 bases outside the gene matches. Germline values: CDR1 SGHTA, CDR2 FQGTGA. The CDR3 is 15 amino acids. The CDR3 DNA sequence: TGTGCCAGCAGCTTAGATGGGACAGGGGCCTACGAGCAGTACTTC. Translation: CASSLDGTGAYEQYF.

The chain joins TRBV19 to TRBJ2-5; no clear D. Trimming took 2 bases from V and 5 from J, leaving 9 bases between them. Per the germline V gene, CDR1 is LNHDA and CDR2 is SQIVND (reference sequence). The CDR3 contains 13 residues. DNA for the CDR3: TGTGCCAGTAGTATAAGGTCGAGGGAGACCCAGTACTTC. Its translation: CASSIRSRETQYF. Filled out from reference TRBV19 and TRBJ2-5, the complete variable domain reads DGGITQSPKYLFRKEGQNVTLSCEQNLNHDAMYWYRQDPGQGLRLIYYSQIVNDFQKGDIAEGYSVSREKKESFPLTVTSAQKNPTAFYLCASSIRSRETQYFGPGTRLLVL.

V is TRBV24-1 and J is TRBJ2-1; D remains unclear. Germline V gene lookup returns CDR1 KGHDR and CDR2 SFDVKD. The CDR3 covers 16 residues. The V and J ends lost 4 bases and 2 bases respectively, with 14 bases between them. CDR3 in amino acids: CATSDRGSAAYNEQFF. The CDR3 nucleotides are TGTGCCACCAGTGACCGAGGAAGCGCGGCCTACAATGAGCAGTTCTTC.

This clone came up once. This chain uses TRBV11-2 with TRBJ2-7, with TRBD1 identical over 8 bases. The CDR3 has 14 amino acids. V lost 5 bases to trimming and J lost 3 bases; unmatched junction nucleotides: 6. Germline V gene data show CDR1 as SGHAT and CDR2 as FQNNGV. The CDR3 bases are TGTGCCAGCAGCGGACAGGGAAGGATCTACGAGCAGTACTTC. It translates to CASSGQGRIYEQYF.

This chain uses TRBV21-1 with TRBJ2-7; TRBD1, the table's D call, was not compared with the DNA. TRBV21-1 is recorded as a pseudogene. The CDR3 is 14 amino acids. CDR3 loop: CASSTRTGFYEQYF. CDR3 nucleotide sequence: TGTGCCAGCAGCACCAGGACAGGGTTTTACGAGCAGTACTTC.

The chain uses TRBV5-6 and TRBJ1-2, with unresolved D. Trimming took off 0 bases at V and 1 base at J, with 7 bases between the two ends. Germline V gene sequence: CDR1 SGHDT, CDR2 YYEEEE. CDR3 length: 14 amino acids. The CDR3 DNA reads TGTGCCAGCAGCTTGGAGCGGAGTAACTATGGCTACACCTTC. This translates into CASSLERSNYGYTF. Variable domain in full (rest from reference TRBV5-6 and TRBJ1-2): DAGVTQSPTHLIKTRGQQVTLRCSPKSGHDTVSWYQQALGQGPQFIFQYYEEEERQRGNFPDRFSGHQFPNYSSELNVNALLLGDSALYLCASSLERSNYGYTFGSGTRLTVV.

The CDR3 here is CASSPNGGRANEKLFF. CDR3 in DNA: TGTGCCAGCAGCCCCAACGGGGGTAGGGCTAATGAAAAACTGTTTTTT. The V gene is TRBV7-9, the J gene TRBJ1-4; D might be TRBD1 (5 bases). Germline V gene sequence: CDR1 SEHNR, CDR2 FQNEAQ (reference sequence). Trimming left V 5 bases short and J 3 bases short, with 16 bases between. This CDR3 has 16 amino acids.

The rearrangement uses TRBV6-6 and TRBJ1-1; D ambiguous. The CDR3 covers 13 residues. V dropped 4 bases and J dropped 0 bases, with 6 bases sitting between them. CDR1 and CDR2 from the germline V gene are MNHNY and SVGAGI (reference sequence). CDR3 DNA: TGTGCCAGCAGTTCCCACATGAACACTGAAGCTTTCTTT. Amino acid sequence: CASSSHMNTEAFF.